This note documents a single T cell receptor beta chain sequence. Its antigen is as yet unknown. Some clones are missing from TCRdb's copy, which holds only in-frame ones; the method was immunoSEQ multiplex PCR. Of some 50,000 clones listed, over 80% are singletons. The ends were cut back, 7 bases at V and 3 bases at J, with 12 bases in the middle. Germline loops: CDR1 SQVTM, CDR2 ANQGSEA. This CDR3 region has 12 residues. The data originate from a study of T cells in localized non-small cell lung cancer. Overall study results and limits: There were a median roughly 54 of the top 100 tumor clones appearing in adjacent lung.

This sample comprised peripheral blood mononuclear cells, obtained before any cancer treatment. The J gene is TRBJ1-1, the V gene TRBV29-1; D remains unclear. This receptor was taken from a man between 35 and 75 years old with stage III lung adenocarcinoma. The chain's CDR3 is CSARTGYTEAFF. The CDR3 DNA reads TGCAGCGCCAGGACGGGTTACACTGAAGCTTTCTTT.